This T cell receptor beta chain was captured by sequencing in a study of T cell changes during pregnancy in multiple sclerosis. Clones were sequenced by immunoSEQ multiplex PCR, and TCRdb holds only the in-frame ones, with some missing. The sample yields some 77,000 clones, approximately 94% seen once. The material was peripheral blood, obtained after pregnancy. The receptor was isolated from a female donor in good health, enrolled as a control in a pregnancy study.

The CDR3 loop reads CASRRQRQGDGYTF. In DNA, the CDR3 is TGTGCCAGCAGACGACAGCGGCAGGGGGACGGCTACACCTTC. The rearrangement joins TRBV2 to TRBJ1-2; TRBD1 matches at 7 bases. Germline V CDR1 and CDR2: SNHLY, FYNNEI. The CDR3 runs to 14 residues. V gave up 6 bases and J gave up 8 bases; unmatched junction bases: 12. The variable domain in full, completed from reference TRBV2 and TRBJ1-2, reads EPEVTQTPSHQVTQMGQEVILRCVPISNHLYFYWYRQILGQKVEFLVSFYNNEISEKSEIFDDQFSVERPDGSNFTLKIRSTKLEDSAMYFCASRRQRQGDGYTFGSGTRLTVV.